This TCR beta chain was identified in a study of shared clonotypes between healthy human individuals. Assay: immunoSEQ multiplex PCR; the TCRdb copy retains only in-frame clones and omits some. The profile covers roughly 2,500,000 clones, with 93% appearing a single time and about 0.39% taken by the ten largest. The CDR3 covers 15 residues. V lost 2 bases, J lost 5 bases, and 6 bases stayed unmatched. The germline gives CDR1 MNHEY, CDR2 SVGAGI. The sequence derives from a man in his late teens or twenties in good health. Some clones in this sample may be carry-over from other donors' samples. The V and J genes are TRBV6-5 and TRBJ2-5; TRBD2 matches at 9 bases. The sequenced sample was naive CD4+ T cells from PBMCs. Subset denoted: CD45RA+ positively selected. This CDR3 reads CASSYEAGGPETQYF. CDR3 nucleotides: TGTGCCAGCAGTTACGAGGCGGGAGGGCCCGAGACCCAGTACTTC.